The 5 T cell receptor beta chains given below trace back to one sample, sequenced in a study of T-cell memory formation after mild COVID-19. TCRdb reprocessed the 5' RACE reads via MiXCR and lists one record per CDR3 protein. The sample consists of roughly 610,000 distinct CDR3 sequences, 15% to 20% of them appearing once. Sequenced: PBMCs or a T cell subset sorted from them (not recorded which). The receptor set was obtained from an adult woman who had mild COVID-19 (a few samples of this study predate the infection). Cell type and time point are not known.

V and J are TRBV12-5 and TRBJ1-5; D remains ambiguous. The CDR3 totals 15 residues. V lost 1 base to trimming and J lost 3 bases, with 10 bases between them. Germline loops: CDR1 LGHNT, CDR2 FRNRAP. Here the CDR3 DNA reads TGTGCTAGTGGTTTGGGTGACACAAACAATCAGCCCCAGCATTTT. Amino acid sequence: CASGLGDTNNQPQHF.

This rearrangement joins TRBV12-3 or TRBV12-4 to TRBJ2-1, with TRBD2 matching over 8 bases. After removal of 11 bases from V and 6 bases from J, the junction contained 9 bases not matched to a gene. The CDR3 is 13 residues long. CDR3 in amino acids: CAGSPGGFNEQFF. CDR3 bases: TGTGCCGGGTCCCCGGGGGGGTTCAATGAGCAGTTCTTC.

For the CDR3, the DNA is TGTGCCAGTAGTGGCCGGACTAGCGGGAGCCCCGGGAGAGAGACCCAGTACTTC. This translates into CASSGRTSGSPGRETQYF. The chain uses TRBV19 and TRBJ2-5; TRBD2 agrees at 13 bases. CDR1 and CDR2 (germline): LNHDA, SQIVND (reference sequence). The CDR3 is 18 residues long. V trimming: 5 bases; J trimming: 4 bases; junction bases outside the gene matches: 13. Filled out from reference TRBV19 and TRBJ2-5, the complete variable domain reads DGGITQSPKYLFRKEGQNVTLSCEQNLNHDAMYWYRQDPGQGLRLIYYSQIVNDFQKGDIAEGYSVSREKKESFPLTVTSAQKNPTAFYLCASSGRTSGSPGRETQYFGPGTRLLVL.

The V and J genes are TRBV2 and TRBJ2-7; 7 bases agree with TRBD2. This CDR3 spans 14 amino acids. Trimming took 1 base from V and 7 from J; bases not matched to a gene: 7. CDR1 is SNHLY and CDR2 is FYNNEI in the germline V gene. The CDR3 DNA sequence: TGTGCCAGCAGTGAAGATCCCCTGGGAGGGGAGCAGTACTTC. This codes for CASSEDPLGGEQYF.

In its sample, this clonotype was seen a few times. The rearrangement links TRBV6-6 to TRBJ1-5; perhaps TRBD1 as D (6 bases). Trimming cost V 6 bases and J 9 bases, with 21 bases left between them. The CDR3 length is 15 residues. Per germline, CDR1 MNHNY and CDR2 SVGAGI (reference sequence). CDR3 residues: CASSHLTGSIGPQHF. CDR3 in DNA: TGTGCCAGCAGCCATCTAACAGGGTCCATAGGGCCCCAGCATTTT.